Presented here are 4 T cell receptor beta chains from one specimen sequenced in a study of blood T cell repertoires in COVID-19. The table came from immunoSEQ multiplex PCR; TCRdb's copy has only in-frame clones and leaves some out. The data show nearly 300,000 clones, about nine tenths seen once. The sample comprised PBMCs or T cells enriched from blood (not recorded which). The receptors shown here come from a woman in her 50s who had been exposed to COVID-19.

The chain links TRBV4-2 to TRBJ1-1; D uncertain. Trimming removed 0 bases from V and 5 bases from J, with 4 bases in between. The CDR3 runs 12 residues. Germline V gene sequence: CDR1 LGHNA, CDR2 YNFKEQ. Here the CDR3 DNA reads TGTGCCAGCAGCCAAGATCAGACTGAAGCTTTCTTT. Its protein is CASSQDQTEAFF.

This clone was found once. This rearrangement joins TRBV18 to TRBJ1-3; D is uncertain. Germline CDR1 KGHSH, CDR2 LQKENI. Deletions cut 3 bases from V and 0 bases from J, with 12 bases between. The CDR3 runs 16 residues. Here the CDR3 reads CASSPAEGLSGNTIYF. The CDR3 region has the DNA TGTGCCAGCTCACCGGCTGAGGGTCTCTCTGGAAACACCATATATTTT.

The chain uses TRBV5-5 and TRBJ1-6, with 10 bases lining up with TRBD1. CDR1 and CDR2 (germline): SGHKS, YYEKEE (reference sequence). The CDR3 length is 14 residues. After removal of 2 bases from V and 9 bases from J, the junction contained 2 bases not matched to a gene. CDR3 sequence (DNA): TGTGCCAGCAGCTTAGGGACAGGGGCTTCACCCCTCCACTTT. It yields the protein CASSLGTGASPLHF.

This chain connects TRBV6-1 to TRBJ2-5; the D is unclear. V was pared by 2 bases and J by 0 bases, with 7 bases between. CDR1 and CDR2 (germline): MNHNS, SASEGT. CDR3 length: 14 amino acids. CDR3 residues: CASSELGYQETQYF. The CDR3 DNA is TGTGCCAGCAGTGAATTGGGCTACCAAGAGACCCAGTACTTC.